The rows below give T cell receptor beta chains drawn from one sample of a study of blood T cell repertoires in COVID-19. Repertoires were generated with immunoSEQ multiplex PCR, while TCRdb's copy carries only in-frame clones and drops some. The table has approximately 200,000 clones, about 81% seen once. The sample was peripheral blood. Source of these receptors: a woman of 80 years or more with COVID-19, enrolled during active disease. CDR3s include the opening cysteine and the closing phenylalanine or tryptophan. Fields, in order: D gene, V gene, J gene, clone size, CDR3 DNA, CDR3 protein. A D gene is named only where the DNA matches it firmly. The listing skips clone size in some rows; elsewhere it reads once, few, many or a size class.

>TRBD1|TRBV19|TRBJ1-4|.
TGTGCCACCCGGGACAGGGCCCGCGCAACTAATGAAAAACTGTTTTTT
CATRDRARATNEKLFF
>TRBD1|TRBV29-1|TRBJ2-7|few
TGCAGCGTAGGGGGCTTCTCCTACGAGCAGTACTTC
CSVGGFSYEQYF
>.|TRBV19|TRBJ1-1|.
TGTGCCAGTAGTTACCGTGGCGGGGGGGGTAGCACTGAAGCTTTCTTT
CASSYRGGGGSTEAFF
>TRBD2|TRBV5-1|TRBJ2-5|.
TGCGCCAGCAGCCGCGGGACTAGCGGGAGAGGGTGGCAAGAGACCCAGTACTTC
CASSRGTSGRGWQETQYF
>.|TRBV2|TRBJ2-1|.
TGTGCCAGCACCGGACTTTCCGTTTCCTACAATGAGCAGTTCTTC
CASTGLSVSYNEQFF
>TRBD2|TRBV5-1|TRBJ2-1|.
TGCGCCAGCAGCTTCTACTCTAGCGGGGCCTACAATGAGCAGTTCTTC
CASSFYSSGAYNEQFF
>TRBD1|TRBV5-4|TRBJ1-1|.
TGTGCCAGCACACCGGGACAGGGGTTCATGAACACTGAAGCTTTCTTT
CASTPGQGFMNTEAFF
>TRBD1|TRBV19|TRBJ1-5|.
TGTGCCAGTAGTACTGACAGGGGCACGGATCAGCCCCAGCATTTT
CASSTDRGTDQPQHF
>TRBD1|TRBV7-9|TRBJ2-7|.
TGTGCCAGCAGCTTAGCGCCAGGGGGAGAAGAGCAGTACTTC
CASSLAPGGEEQYF
>TRBD1|TRBV15|TRBJ1-1|.
TGTGCCACCAGCGGAAACAGGGGCCTCACTGAAGCTTTCTTT
CATSGNRGLTEAFF
>.|TRBV14|TRBJ2-3|.
TGTGCCAGCAAGCCATGGACAGCTAACACAGATACGCAGTATTTT
CASKPWTANTDTQYF
>.|TRBV4-2|TRBJ2-7|.
TGTGCCAGCAGCCGGACTTCAGGTACGGTCTACGAGCAGTACTTC
CASSRTSGTVYEQYF
>TRBD1|TRBV4-3|TRBJ2-1|few
TGCGCCAGCAGCCCTAACCGGGACAGGTACTACAATGAGCAGTTCTTC
CASSPNRDRYYNEQFF
>TRBD1|TRBV6-4|TRBJ1-2|.
TGTGCCAGCAAACCCGGGACAGGGGTAGGAGACTATGGCTACACCTTC
CASKPGTGVGDYGYTF
>.|TRBV6-2/TRBV6-3|TRBJ2-7|.
TGTGCCAGCAGCCACGAGGGTTACGAGCAGTACTTC
CASSHEGYEQYF
>.|TRBV2|TRBJ1-1|.
TGTGCCGGACATGAGAACATGAACACTGAAGCTTTCTTT
CAGHENMNTEAFF
>.|TRBV18|TRBJ2-5|.
TGTGCCAGCTCACCAGCGGGGACGGCCCGAGAGACCCAGTACTTC
CASSPAGTARETQYF
>TRBD1|TRBV27|TRBJ1-2|few
TGTGCCAGCAGGGGGGACAGAGCTAACTATGGCTACACCTTC
CASRGDRANYGYTF
>.|TRBV10-3|TRBJ2-1|.
TGTGCCATCAGTGATGAGGGAGGCTACAATGAGCAGTTCTTC
CAISDEGGYNEQFF
>TRBD2|TRBV11-2|TRBJ2-3|.
TGTGCCAGCTCCGGGTGGACTAGAACAGATACGCAGTATTTT
CASSGWTRTDTQYF
>.|TRBV27|TRBJ2-2|once
TGTGCCAGCAGTTTATTTAGACTAGCGAACACCGGGGAGCTGTTTTTT
CASSLFRLANTGELFF
>TRBD1|TRBV3-1/TRBV3-2|TRBJ2-2|.
TGTGCCAGCAGCCAAGGACAGGGGGACACCGGGGAGCTGTTTTTT
CASSQGQGDTGELFF
>TRBD1|TRBV2|TRBJ1-1|.
TGTGCCAGCAGGCTGACAGGGGCGGGTGAAGCTTTCTTT
CASRLTGAGEAFF
>.|TRBV27|TRBJ2-1|.
TGTGCCAGCAGTCCCGGACAGCGCTCCTACAATGAGCAGTTCTTC
CASSPGQRSYNEQFF
>.|TRBV4-1|TRBJ2-3|once
TGCGCCAGCAGCCAAGATCCGGGGGCAGATACGCAGTATTTT
CASSQDPGADTQYF
>.|TRBV6-6|TRBJ2-7|.
TGTGCCAGCAGTAGCCCTGATGGTCGGGACGAGCAGTACTTC
CASSSPDGRDEQYF
>TRBD2|TRBV5-1|TRBJ2-1|few
TGCGCCAGCAGCTTGCCCCCACCGTGGGAGGGCCTCGATGAGCAGTTCTTC
CASSLPPPWEGLDEQFF
>TRBD1|TRBV19|TRBJ1-1|.
TGTGCCAGTAGTGTCGGACAGGAGGATCAGAACACTGAAGCTTTCTTT
CASSVGQEDQNTEAFF
>.|TRBV29-1|TRBJ2-7|once
TGCAGCGTTGGGGTGGGGCCCGCCTACGAGCAGTACTTC
CSVGVGPAYEQYF
>.|TRBV7-9|TRBJ1-1|once
TGTGCCAGCATGATTGGCAGTATGAACACTGAAGCTTTCTTT
CASMIGSMNTEAFF
>.|TRBV2|TRBJ2-2|.
TGTGCCAGCAGTGGATTGACAGTTGGGAACACCGGGGAGCTGTTTTTT
CASSGLTVGNTGELFF
>.|TRBV19|TRBJ2-1|.
TGTGCCAGTAGTGTGACACTTTACAATGAGCAGTTCTTC
CASSVTLYNEQFF
>TRBD2|TRBV18|TRBJ2-2|.
TGTGCCAGCTCACCCGGACTAGCGGGTTGGACCGGGGAGCTGTTTTTT
CASSPGLAGWTGELFF
>.|TRBV9|TRBJ1-1|.
TGTGCCAGCAGCGTGGGACTGTTTGGAACTGAAGCTTTCTTT
CASSVGLFGTEAFF
>.|TRBV27|TRBJ1-2|.
TGTGCCAGCAGTTTATTTGTGGGGCGAGGCTATGGCTACACCTTC
CASSLFVGRGYGYTF
>.|TRBV18|TRBJ2-7|.
TGTGCCAGCTCACCCGACAGCTACTACGAGCAGTACTTC
CASSPDSYYEQYF
>TRBD1|TRBV24-1|TRBJ2-1|once
TGTGCCACCAGTGACCCCGGGACAGGGGGTGACAATGAGCAGTTCTTC
CATSDPGTGGDNEQFF
>TRBD2|TRBV19|TRBJ2-5|.
TGTGCCAGTAGCCGGGGGGGCCAAGAGACCCAGTACTTC
CASSRGGQETQYF
>TRBD1|TRBV6-5|TRBJ1-5|.
TGTGCCAGCAGGACAGGGGTTGGCAATCAGCCCCAGCATTTT
CASRTGVGNQPQHF
>TRBD1|TRBV11-2|TRBJ2-2|few
TGTGCCAGCAGCTTTTTTAAGGGGGCCCTGAACACCGGGGAGCTGTTTTTT
CASSFFKGALNTGELFF
>.|TRBV24-1|TRBJ2-3|.
TGTGCCACCAGTGGGGGACACACAGATACGCAGTATTTT
CATSGGHTDTQYF
>.|TRBV6-5|TRBJ1-4|.
TGTGCCAGCAGTTACCTTCGAGGGGAAAAACTGTTTTTT
CASSYLRGEKLFF
>TRBD2|TRBV18|TRBJ2-2|.
TGTGCCAGCTCACCGGGGACTACAAACACCGGGGAGCTGTTTTTT
CASSPGTTNTGELFF
>.|TRBV18|TRBJ2-1|.
TGTGCCAGCTCACCGGCATTCGTGGCCTACAATGAGCAGTTCTTC
CASSPAFVAYNEQFF
>TRBD1|TRBV11-2|TRBJ2-7|.
TGTGCCAGCAGCCCTCGACAGGGGGGCCCCTACGAGCAGTACTTC
CASSPRQGGPYEQYF
>.|TRBV19|TRBJ1-4|.
.
CASTSDRWSTATNEKLFF
>TRBD2|TRBV28|TRBJ2-1|once
TGTGCCAGCAGTAATAGACTAGCGGGAGCAAAAGAGCAGTTCTTC
CASSNRLAGAKEQFF
>.|TRBV5-4|TRBJ2-1|.
TGTGCCAGCAGCTTGGAACGGGGCTCCTACAATGAGCAGTTCTTC
CASSLERGSYNEQFF
>.|TRBV29-1|TRBJ2-5|.
TGCAGCGCGAGGGGTGTTCAAGAGACCCAGTACTTC
CSARGVQETQYF
>TRBD1|TRBV19|TRBJ1-2|.
TGTGCCAGTACCCCACCGGGGACAGGGAGAATATACTATGGCTACACCTTC
CASTPPGTGRIYYGYTF
>TRBD2|TRBV9|TRBJ2-1|.
TGTGCCAGCAGCGTAGATCGGACTAGCGGGAACAATGAGCAGTTCTTC
CASSVDRTSGNNEQFF
>.|TRBV24-1|TRBJ2-7|.
TGTGCCACCAGTCAGGGGTTCGAGCAGTACTTC
CATSQGFEQYF
>.|TRBV29-1|TRBJ2-7|.
TGCAGCGTACAATACAGTTACGAGCAGTACTTC
CSVQYSYEQYF
>TRBD1|TRBV5-8|TRBJ1-5|.
TGTGCCACCCGCGGGACAGGGGCAAGGCCCCAGCATTTT
CATRGTGARPQHF
>TRBD2|TRBV6-5|TRBJ2-7|.
TGTGCCAGCAGGCCGGGACTAGCGGGAGGGCGCGAGCAGTACTTC
CASRPGLAGGREQYF